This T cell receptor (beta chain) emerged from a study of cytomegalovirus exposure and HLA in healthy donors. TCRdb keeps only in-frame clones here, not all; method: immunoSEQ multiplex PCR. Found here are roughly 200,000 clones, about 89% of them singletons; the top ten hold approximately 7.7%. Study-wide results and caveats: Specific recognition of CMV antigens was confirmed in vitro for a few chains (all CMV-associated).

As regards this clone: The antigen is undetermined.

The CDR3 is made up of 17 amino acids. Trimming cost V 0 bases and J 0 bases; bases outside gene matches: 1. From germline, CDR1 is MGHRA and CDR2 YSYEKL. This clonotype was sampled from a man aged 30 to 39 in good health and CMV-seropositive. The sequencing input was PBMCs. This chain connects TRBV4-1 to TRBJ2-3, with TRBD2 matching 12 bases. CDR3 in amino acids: CASSQELAGGSTDTQYF. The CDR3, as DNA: TGCGCCAGCAGCCAAGAACTAGCGGGAGGAAGCACAGATACGCAGTATTTT.